The sequence of this T cell receptor (beta chain) was determined in a study of vaccination effects on CD4 cells after COVID-19. The CDR3 loop spans 15 amino acids. Looked up from germline, CDR1 is SGHDT and CDR2 is YYEEEE. V shed 1 base and J shed 0 bases, with 11 bases lying between them. Comments on this clone: Its antigen is not known.

Measured with immunoSEQ multiplex PCR; TCRdb has only the in-frame clones, and not every one. Here the sample spans 50,000 or so clones, about four fifths being singletons. After expansion with viral peptide pools in the ViraFEST assay, antigen-specific CD4+ T cells were sequenced. Investigators separated out CD4+ T cells once approximately 10 days of culture had passed. None of these healthy vaccinees had been infected with SARS-CoV-2 before vaccination. In the cultures, half the medium was exchanged for IL-2 medium on days 3 and 7. The clonotype was recovered from a human donor who received a COVID-19 vaccine. Sequenced here: CD4+ T cells from PBMCs cultured with HCoV-OC43 spike peptides, sampled before COVID-19 vaccination. Regarding subset: HCoV-OC43 spike overlapping peptide pool stimulation. The V gene is TRBV5-6, the J gene TRBJ2-7; D remains ambiguous. This CDR3 reads CASSLTPENSYEQYV. DNA of the CDR3: TGTGCCAGCAGCTTGACTCCCGAGAACTCCTACGAGCAGTACGTC.